This T cell receptor (beta chain) originates from a study of early T cells in non-severe SARS-CoV-2 infection. This clonotype was seen many times. TCRdb reprocessed the 5' RACE reads with MiXCR, giving one entry per CDR3 protein. This sample has tens of thousands of distinct CDR3 sequences, with approximately 6.3% found just once. The V and J ends lost 8 bases and 5 bases, in that order; junction bases with no gene match: 16. In germline, CDR1 is SQVTM, CDR2 ANQGSEA. CDR3 size: 15 residues. This receptor was taken from an adult who was a healthcare worker with PCR-confirmed SARS-CoV-2 infection or an uninfected control (not recorded which). Input material: whole blood. This sequence joins TRBV29-1 and TRBJ2-5, with 8 bases matching TRBD2. In DNA, the CDR3 is TGCAGCCCATTAGCGGGATCAAATTGGTTGGAGACCCAGTACTTC. Its translation is CSPLAGSNWLETQYF.